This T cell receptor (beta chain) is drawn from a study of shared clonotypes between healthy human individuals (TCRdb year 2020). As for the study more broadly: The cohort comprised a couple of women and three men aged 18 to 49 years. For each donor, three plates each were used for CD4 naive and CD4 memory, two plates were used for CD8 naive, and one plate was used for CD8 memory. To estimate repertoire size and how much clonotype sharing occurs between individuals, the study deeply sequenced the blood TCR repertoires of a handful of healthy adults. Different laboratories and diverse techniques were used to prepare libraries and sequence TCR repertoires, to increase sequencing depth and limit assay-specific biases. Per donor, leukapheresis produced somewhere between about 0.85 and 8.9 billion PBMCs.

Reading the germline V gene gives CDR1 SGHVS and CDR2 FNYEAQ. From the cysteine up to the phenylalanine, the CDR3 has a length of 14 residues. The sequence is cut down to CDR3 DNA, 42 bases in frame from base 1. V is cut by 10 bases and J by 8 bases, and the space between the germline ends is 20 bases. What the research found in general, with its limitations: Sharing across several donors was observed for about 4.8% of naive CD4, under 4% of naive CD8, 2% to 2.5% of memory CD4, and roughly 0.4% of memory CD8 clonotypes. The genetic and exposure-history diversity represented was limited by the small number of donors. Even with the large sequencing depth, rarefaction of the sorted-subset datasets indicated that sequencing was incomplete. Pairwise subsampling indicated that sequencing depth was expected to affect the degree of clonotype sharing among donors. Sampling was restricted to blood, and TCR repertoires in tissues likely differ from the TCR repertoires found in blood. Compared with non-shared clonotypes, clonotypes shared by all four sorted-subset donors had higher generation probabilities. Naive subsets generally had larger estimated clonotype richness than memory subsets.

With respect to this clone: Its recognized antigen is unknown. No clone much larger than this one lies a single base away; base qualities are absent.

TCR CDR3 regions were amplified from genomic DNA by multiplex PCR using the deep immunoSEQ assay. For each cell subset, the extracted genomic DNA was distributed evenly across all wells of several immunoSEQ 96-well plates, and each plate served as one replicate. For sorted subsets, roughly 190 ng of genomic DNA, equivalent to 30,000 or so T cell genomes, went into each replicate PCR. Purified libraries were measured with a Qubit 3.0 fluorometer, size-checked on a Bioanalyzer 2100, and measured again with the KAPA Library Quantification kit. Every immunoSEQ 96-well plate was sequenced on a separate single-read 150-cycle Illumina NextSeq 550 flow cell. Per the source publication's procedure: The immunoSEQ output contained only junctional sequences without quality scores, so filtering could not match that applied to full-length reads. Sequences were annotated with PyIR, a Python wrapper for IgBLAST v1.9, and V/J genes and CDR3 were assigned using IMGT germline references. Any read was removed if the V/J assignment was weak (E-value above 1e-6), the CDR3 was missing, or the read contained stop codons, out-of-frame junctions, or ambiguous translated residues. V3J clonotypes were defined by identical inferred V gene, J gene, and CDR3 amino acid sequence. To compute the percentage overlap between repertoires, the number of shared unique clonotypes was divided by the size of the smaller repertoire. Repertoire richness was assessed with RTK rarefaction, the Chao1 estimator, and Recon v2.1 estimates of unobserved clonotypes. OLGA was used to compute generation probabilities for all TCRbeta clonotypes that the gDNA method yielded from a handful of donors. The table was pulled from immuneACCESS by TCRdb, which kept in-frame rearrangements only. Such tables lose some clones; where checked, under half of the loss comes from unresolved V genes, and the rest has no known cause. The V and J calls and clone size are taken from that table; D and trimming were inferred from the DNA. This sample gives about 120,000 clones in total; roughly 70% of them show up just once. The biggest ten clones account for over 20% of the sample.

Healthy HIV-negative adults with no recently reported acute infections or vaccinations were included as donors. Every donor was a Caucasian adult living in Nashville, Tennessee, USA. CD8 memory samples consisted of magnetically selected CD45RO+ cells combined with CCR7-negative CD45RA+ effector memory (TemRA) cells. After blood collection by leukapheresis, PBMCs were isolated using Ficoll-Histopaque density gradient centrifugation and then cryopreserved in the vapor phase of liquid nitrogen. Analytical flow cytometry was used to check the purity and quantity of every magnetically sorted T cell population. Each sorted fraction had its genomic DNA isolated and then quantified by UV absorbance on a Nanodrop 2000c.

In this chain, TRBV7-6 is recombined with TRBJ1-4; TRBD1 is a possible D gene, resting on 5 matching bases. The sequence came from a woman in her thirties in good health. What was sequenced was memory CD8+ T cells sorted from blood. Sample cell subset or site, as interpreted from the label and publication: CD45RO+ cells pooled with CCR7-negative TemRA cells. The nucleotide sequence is TGTGCCACCTCGTGGGCCCTGGGGGACGAAAAACTGTTTTTT. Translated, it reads CATSWALGDEKLFF.